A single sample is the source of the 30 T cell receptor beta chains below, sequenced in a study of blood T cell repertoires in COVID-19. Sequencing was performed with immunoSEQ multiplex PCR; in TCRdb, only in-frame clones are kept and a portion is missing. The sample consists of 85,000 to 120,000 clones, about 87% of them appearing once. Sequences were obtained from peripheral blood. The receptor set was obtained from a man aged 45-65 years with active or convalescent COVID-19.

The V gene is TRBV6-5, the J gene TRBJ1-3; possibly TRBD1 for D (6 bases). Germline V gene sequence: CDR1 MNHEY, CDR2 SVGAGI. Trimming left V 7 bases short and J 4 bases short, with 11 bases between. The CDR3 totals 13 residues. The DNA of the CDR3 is TGTGCCAGCACGGGTACAGGGGGAAACACCATATATTTT. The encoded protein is CASTGTGGNTIYF.

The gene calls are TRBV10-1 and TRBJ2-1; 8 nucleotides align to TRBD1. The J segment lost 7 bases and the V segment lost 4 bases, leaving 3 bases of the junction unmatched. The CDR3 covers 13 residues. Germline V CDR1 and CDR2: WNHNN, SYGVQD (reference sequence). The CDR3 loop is CASSGDRRNEQFF. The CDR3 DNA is TGCGCCAGCAGTGGGGACAGGAGGAATGAGCAGTTCTTC.

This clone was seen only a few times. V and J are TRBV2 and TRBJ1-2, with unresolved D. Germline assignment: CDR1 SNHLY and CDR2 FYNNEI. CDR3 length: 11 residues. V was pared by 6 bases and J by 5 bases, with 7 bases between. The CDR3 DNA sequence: TGTGCCAGCAGGGAACTTTATGGCTACACCTTC. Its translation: CASRELYGYTF.

In nucleotides, the CDR3 is TGCGCCAGCAGCCCATCTACGGACAGAATCACAGATACGCAGTATTTT. This translates into CASSPSTDRITDTQYF. V gene TRBV5-1 combines with J gene TRBJ2-3, with D possibly TRBD1 on 6 matching bases. The germline CDR1 and CDR2 sequences are SGHRS and YFSETQ. This CDR3 has 16 residues. Trimming shortened V by 4 bases and J by 2 bases, and 17 bases separated the two germline ends.

CDR3 DNA: TGTGCCAGCAGTCCCGCGAGGGACAGGGCGCCGTACTTC. Residues: CASSPARDRAPYF. The V and J genes are TRBV12-3 or TRBV12-4 and TRBJ2-7; TRBD1 matches 9 bases. The CDR3 runs 13 residues. J gave up 12 bases and V 5 bases, and 11 bases lay outside the gene matches.

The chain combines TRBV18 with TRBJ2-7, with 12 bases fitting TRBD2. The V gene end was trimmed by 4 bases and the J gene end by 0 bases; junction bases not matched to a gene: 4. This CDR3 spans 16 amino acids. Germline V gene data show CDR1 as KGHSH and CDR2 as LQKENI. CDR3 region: CASSRTSGVGSYEQYF. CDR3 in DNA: TGTGCCAGCTCACGGACTAGCGGGGTAGGCTCCTACGAGCAGTACTTC.

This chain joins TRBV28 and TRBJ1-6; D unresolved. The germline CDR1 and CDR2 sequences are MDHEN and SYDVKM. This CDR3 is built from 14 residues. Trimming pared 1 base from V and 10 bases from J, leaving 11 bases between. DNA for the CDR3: TGTGCCAGCAGTTTATTTCGGGAAGGGTCACCCCTCCACTTT. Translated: CASSLFREGSPLHF.

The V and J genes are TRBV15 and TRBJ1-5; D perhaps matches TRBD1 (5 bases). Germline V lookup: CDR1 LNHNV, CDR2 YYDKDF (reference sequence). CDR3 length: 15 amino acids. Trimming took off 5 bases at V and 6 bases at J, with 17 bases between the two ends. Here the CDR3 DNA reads TGTGCCACCAGCGGACGCGTCGGGGGGAGTCAGCCCCAGCATTTT. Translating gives CATSGRVGGSQPQHF.

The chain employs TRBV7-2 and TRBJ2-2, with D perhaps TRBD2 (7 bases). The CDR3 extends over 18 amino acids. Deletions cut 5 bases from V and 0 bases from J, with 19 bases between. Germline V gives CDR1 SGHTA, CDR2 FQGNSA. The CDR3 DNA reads TGTGCCAGCAGCCCCAGGAGGCGGGGGCGAGCGAACACCGGGGAGCTGTTTTTT. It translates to CASSPRRRGRANTGELFF.

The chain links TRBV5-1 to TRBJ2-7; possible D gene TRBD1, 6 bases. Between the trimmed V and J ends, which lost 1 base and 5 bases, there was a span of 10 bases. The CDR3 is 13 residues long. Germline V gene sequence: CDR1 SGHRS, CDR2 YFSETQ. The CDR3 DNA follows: TGCGCCAGCAGCTTGACCGGGACAAACGAGCAGTACGTC. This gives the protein CASSLTGTNEQYV.

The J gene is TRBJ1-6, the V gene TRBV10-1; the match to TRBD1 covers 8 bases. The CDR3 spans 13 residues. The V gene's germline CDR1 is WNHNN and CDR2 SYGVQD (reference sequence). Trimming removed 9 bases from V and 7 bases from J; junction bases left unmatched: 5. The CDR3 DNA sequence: TGCGCCAGTAAACAGGGGGTCAATTCACCCCTCCACTTT. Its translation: CASKQGVNSPLHF.

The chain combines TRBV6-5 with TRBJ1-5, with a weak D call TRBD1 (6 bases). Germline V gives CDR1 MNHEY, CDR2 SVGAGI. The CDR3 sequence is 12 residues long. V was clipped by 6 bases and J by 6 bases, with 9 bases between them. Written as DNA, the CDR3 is TGTGCCAGCAGGGGGGCTCCTCAGCCCCAGCATTTT. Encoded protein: CASRGAPQPQHF.

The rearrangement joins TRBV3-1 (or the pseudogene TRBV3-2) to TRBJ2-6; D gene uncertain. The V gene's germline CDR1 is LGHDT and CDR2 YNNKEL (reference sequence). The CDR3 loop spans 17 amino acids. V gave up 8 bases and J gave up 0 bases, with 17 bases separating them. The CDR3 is CASSLILGPSGANVLTF. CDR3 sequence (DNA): TGTGCCAGCTCTCTCATTTTGGGCCCCTCTGGGGCCAACGTCCTGACTTTC.

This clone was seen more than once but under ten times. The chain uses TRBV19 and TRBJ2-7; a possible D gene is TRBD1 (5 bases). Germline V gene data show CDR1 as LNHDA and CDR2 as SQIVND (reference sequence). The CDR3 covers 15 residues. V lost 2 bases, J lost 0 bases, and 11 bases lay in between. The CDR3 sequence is CASSIKGHRSYEQYF. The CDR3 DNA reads TGTGCCAGTAGTATAAAAGGACACCGCTCCTACGAGCAGTACTTC.

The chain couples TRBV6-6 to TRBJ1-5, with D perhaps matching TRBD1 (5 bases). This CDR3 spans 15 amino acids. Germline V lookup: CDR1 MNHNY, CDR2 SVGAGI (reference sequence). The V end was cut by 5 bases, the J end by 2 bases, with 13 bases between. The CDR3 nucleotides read TGTGCCAGCAGTCGAACGGGGGTGGGCAATCAGCCCCAGCATTTT. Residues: CASSRTGVGNQPQHF.

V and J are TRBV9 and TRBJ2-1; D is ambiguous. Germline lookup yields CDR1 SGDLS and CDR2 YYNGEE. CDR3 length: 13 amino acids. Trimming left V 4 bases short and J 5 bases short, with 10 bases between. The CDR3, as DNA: TGTGCCAGCAGCCCCCGGTTTAACAATGAGCAGTTCTTC. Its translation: CASSPRFNNEQFF.

CDR3 coding DNA: TGTGCCAGCGGGAGGTTCTACGAGCAGTACGTC. Translating gives CASGRFYEQYV. This chain connects TRBV28 to TRBJ2-7; a weak D match, TRBD2 (6 bases). V lost 8 bases, J lost 3 bases, and 8 bases lay in between. This CDR3 is built from 11 residues. The germline CDR1 and CDR2 sequences are MDHEN and SYDVKM.

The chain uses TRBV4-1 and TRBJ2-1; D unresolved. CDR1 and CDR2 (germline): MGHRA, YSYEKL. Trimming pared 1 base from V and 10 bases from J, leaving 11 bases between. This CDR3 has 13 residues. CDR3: CASSQGNRLEQFF. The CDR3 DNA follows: TGCGCCAGCAGCCAAGGGAATCGACTGGAGCAGTTCTTC.

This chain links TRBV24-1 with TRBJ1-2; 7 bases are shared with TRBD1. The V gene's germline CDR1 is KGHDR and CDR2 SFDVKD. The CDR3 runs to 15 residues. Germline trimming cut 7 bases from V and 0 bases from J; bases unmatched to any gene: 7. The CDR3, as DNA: TGTGCCACCAGACCCTCCGGGACAGCTAACTATGGCTACACCTTC. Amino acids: CATRPSGTANYGYTF.

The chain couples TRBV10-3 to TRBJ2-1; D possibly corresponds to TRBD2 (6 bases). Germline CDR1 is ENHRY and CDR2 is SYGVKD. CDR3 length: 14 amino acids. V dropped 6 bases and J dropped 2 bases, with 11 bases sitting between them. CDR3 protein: CAISWGVTYNEQFF. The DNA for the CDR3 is TGTGCCATCAGCTGGGGGGTTACCTACAATGAGCAGTTCTTC.

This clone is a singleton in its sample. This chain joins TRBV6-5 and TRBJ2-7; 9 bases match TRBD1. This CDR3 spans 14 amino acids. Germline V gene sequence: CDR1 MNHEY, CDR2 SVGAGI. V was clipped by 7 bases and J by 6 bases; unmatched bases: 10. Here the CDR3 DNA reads TGTGCCAGCACCCAGACAGGGGGATTTTTCGAGCAGTACGTC. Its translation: CASTQTGGFFEQYV.

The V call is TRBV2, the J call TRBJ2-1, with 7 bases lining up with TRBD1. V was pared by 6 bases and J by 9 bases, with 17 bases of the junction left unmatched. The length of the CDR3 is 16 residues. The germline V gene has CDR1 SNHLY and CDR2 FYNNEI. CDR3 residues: CASSNMRQGSDSEQFF. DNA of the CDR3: TGTGCCAGCAGCAACATGCGACAGGGTTCCGACAGTGAGCAGTTCTTC.

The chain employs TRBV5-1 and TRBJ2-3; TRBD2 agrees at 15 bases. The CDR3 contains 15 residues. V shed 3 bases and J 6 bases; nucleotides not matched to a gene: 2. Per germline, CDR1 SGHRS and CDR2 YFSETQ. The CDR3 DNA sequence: TGCGCCAGCAGCTCCGGACTAGCGGGAGGGGATACGCAGTATTTT. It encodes CASSSGLAGGDTQYF.

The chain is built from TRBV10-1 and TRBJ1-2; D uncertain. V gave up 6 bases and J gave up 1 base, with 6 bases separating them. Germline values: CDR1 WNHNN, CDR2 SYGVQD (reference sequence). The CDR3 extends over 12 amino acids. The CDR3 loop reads CASSDNNYGYTF. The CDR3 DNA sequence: TGCGCCAGCAGCGACAATAACTATGGCTACACCTTC.

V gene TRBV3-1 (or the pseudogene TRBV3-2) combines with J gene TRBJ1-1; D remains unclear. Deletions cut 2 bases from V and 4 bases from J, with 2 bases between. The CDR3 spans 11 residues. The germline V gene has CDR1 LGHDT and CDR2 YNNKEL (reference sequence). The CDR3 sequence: CASSQLTEAFF. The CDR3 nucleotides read TGTGCCAGCAGCCAACTCACTGAAGCTTTCTTT.

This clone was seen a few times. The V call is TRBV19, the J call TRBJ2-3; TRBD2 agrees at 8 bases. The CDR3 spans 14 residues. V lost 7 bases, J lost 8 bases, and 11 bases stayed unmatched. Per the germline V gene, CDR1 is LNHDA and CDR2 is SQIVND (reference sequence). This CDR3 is CASIGSGATGTQYF. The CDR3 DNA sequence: TGTGCCAGTATAGGTAGCGGGGCCACGGGTACGCAGTATTTT.

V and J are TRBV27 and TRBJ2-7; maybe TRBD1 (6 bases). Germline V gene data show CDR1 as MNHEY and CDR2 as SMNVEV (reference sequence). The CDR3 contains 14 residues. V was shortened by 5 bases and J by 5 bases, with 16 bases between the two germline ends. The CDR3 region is CASSTSRDIDEQYF. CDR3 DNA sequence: TGTGCCAGCAGTACCTCCAGGGACATAGACGAGCAGTACTTC.

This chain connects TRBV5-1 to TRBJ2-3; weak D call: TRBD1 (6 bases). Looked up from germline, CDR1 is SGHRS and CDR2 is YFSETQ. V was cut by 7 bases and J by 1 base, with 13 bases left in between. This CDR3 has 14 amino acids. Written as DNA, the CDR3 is TGCGCCAGCGCCGGGCCAGGGGGCACAGATACGCAGTATTTT. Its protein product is CASAGPGGTDTQYF.

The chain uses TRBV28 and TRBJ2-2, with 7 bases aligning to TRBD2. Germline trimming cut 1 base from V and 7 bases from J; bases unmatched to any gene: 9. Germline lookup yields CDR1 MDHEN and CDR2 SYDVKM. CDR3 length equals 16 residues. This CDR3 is CASSLYLSGRGGELFF. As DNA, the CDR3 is TGTGCCAGCAGTTTATACTTATCAGGGAGGGGCGGGGAGCTGTTTTTT.

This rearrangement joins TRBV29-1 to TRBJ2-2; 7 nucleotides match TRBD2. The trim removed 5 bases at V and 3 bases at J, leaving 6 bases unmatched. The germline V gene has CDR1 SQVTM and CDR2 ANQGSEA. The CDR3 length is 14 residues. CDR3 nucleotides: TGCAGCGTTCGGGGGGAAGGGGACACCGGGGAGCTGTTTTTT. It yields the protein CSVRGEGDTGELFF.